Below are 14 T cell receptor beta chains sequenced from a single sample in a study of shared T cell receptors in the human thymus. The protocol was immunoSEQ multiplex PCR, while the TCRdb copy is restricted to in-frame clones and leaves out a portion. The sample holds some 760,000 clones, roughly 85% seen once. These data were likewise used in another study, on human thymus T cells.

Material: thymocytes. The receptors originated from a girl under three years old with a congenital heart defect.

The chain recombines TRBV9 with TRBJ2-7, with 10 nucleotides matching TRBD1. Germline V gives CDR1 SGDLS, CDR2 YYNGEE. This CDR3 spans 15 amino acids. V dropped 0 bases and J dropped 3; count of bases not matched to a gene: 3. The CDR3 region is CASSVGGQGSYEQYF. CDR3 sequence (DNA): TGTGCCAGCAGCGTAGGGGGACAGGGGAGCTACGAGCAGTACTTC.

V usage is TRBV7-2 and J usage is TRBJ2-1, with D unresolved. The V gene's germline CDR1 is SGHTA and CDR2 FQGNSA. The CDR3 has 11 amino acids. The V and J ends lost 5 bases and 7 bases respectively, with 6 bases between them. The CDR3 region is CASSGRNEQFF. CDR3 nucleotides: TGTGCCAGCAGCGGGCGAAATGAGCAGTTCTTC.

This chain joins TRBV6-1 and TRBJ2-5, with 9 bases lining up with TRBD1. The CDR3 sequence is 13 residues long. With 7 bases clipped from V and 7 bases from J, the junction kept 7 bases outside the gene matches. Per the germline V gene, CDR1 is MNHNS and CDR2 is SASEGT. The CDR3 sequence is CASNLQGAGTQYF. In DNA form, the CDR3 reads TGTGCCAGCAATCTACAGGGGGCCGGGACCCAGTACTTC.

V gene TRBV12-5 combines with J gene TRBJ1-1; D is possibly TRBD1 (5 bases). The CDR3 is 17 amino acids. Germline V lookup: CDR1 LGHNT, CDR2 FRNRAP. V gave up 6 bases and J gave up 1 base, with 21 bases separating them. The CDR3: CASGASTLGLENTEAFF. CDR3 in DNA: TGTGCTAGTGGGGCTTCTACCCTGGGACTGGAGAACACTGAAGCTTTCTTT.

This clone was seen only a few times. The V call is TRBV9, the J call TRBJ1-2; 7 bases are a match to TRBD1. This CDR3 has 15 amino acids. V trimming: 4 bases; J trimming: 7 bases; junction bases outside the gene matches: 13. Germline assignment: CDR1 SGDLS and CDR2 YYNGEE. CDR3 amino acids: CASSPHLRGLGGYTF. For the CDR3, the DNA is TGTGCCAGCAGCCCTCACTTAAGGGGGCTCGGTGGCTACACCTTC.

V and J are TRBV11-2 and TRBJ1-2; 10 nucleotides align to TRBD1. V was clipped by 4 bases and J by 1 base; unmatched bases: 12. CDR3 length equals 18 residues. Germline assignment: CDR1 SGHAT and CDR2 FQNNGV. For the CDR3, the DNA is TGTGCCAGCAGCTCGGAACGACAGGGGGCGGTTTTTAACTATGGCTACACCTTC. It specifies CASSSERQGAVFNYGYTF.

For the CDR3, the DNA is TGTGCCAGCAGCCCAGATCTGCAGGGGGATGACGAGCAGTACTTC. It codes for CASSPDLQGDDEQYF. The genes are TRBV9 and TRBJ2-7; 7 bases align to TRBD1. The CDR3 length is 15 residues. V lost 4 bases to trimming and J lost 5 bases; unmatched junction nucleotides: 12. Germline V CDR1 and CDR2: SGDLS, YYNGEE.

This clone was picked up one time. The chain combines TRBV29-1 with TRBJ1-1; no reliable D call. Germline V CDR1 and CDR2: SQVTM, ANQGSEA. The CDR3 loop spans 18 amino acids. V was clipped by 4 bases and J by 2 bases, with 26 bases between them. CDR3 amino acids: CSVALAGSTTSLNTEAFF. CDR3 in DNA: TGCAGCGTTGCGTTGGCGGGGAGTACCACCTCTTTAAACACTGAAGCTTTCTTT.

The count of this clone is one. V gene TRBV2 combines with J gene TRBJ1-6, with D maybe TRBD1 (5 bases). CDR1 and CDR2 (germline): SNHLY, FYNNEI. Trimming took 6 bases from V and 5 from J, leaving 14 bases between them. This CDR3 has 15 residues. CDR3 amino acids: CASSYRSYDNSPLHF. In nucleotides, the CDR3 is TGTGCCAGCAGCTACAGGTCATACGATAATTCACCCCTCCACTTT.

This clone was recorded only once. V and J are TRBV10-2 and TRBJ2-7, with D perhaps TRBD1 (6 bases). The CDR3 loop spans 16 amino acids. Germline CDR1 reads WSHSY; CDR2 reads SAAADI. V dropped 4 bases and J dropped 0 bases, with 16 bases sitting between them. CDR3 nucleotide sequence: TGCGCCAGCAGTGCGACAGGACTGCGCATCTCCTACGAGCAGTACTTC. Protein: CASSATGLRISYEQYF.

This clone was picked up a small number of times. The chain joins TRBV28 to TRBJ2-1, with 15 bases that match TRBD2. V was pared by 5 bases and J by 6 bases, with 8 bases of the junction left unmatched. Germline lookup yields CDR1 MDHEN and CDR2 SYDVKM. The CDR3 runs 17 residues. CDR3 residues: CASSPPGLAGGRNEQFF. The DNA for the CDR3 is TGTGCCAGCAGTCCGCCGGGACTAGCGGGGGGTCGCAATGAGCAGTTCTTC.

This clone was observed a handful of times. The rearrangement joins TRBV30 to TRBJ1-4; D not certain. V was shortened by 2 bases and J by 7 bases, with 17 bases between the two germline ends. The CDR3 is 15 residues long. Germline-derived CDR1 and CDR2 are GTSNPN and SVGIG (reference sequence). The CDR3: CAWSIPEVGVEKLFF. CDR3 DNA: TGTGCCTGGAGTATCCCGGAGGTTGGAGTTGAAAAACTGTTTTTT.

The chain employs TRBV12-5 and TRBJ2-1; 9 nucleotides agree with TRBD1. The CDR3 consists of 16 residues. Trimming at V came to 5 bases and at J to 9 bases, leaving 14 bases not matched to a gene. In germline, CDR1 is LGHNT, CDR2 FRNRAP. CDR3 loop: CASGPGTGRDFSEQFF. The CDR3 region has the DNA TGTGCTAGTGGTCCCGGGACAGGGAGGGATTTCAGTGAGCAGTTCTTC.

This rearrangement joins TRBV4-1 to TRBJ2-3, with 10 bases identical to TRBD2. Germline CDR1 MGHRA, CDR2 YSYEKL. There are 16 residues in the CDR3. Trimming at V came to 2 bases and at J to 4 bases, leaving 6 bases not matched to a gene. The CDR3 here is CASSQPSGGESDTQYF. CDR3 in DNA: TGCGCCAGCAGCCAACCCAGCGGGGGGGAATCAGATACGCAGTATTTT.